This T cell receptor (beta chain) was identified during a study of blood T cell repertoires in COVID-19. Background on the study: The cDNA or gDNA used as material had been derived from T cells, B-cell-depleted T cells, or PBMCs.

The CDR3 totals 13 residues. The germline V gene encodes CDR1 MNHEY and CDR2 SVGAGI. V gave up 2 bases and J gave up 5 bases, with 9 bases separating them. The data were produced by immunoSEQ multiplex PCR, yet TCRdb's version contains in-frame clones alone and is incomplete. In the table there are more than 150,000 clones, more than 75% of which are singletons. This clone appeared once. Additional DNA sequences in this sample encode the identical CDR3. The sample was peripheral blood. The source of this sequence is a man aged 40-49 years with active or convalescent COVID-19. V is TRBV6-5 and J is TRBJ1-1; no definite D call. CDR3 coding DNA: TGTGCCAGCAGTTACACCGGGAATACTGAAGCTTTCTTT. Translating it yields CASSYTGNTEAFF.